The 5 T cell receptor beta chains below all came from one sample that was sequenced in a study of human T cells and chemical hapten exposure. Via MiXCR, TCRdb re-called the RACE reads, giving one row per CDR3 protein. The data show approximately 41,000 distinct CDR3 sequences, over 7.5% seen once. Documented time point: patch test 3, about 24 weeks after DPC sensitization. The treatment here: therapeutic diphenylcyclopropenone sensitization with weekly scalp DPC. It was unfractionated whole blood from which total RNA was extracted. The sample in question was whole blood, obtained in connection with sensitization to the hapten diphenylcyclopropenone (DPC). The receptors stem from a man aged 45-65 years with alopecia areata. Some clones in this sample may be carry-over from other donors' samples.

This clonotype was picked up many times. This chain uses TRBV29-1 with TRBJ2-2; no clear D gene. Trimming removed 7 bases at V and 2 bases at J, with 8 bases between. There are 12 residues in the CDR3. In germline, CDR1 is SQVTM, CDR2 ANQGSEA. The CDR3 DNA is TGCAGCGCCAGGCCAAACACCGGGGAGCTGTTTTTT. Translating it yields CSARPNTGELFF.

The rearrangement joins TRBV20-1 to TRBJ1-5; possibly TRBD1 for D (6 bases). V was shortened by 3 bases and J by 2 bases, with 11 bases between the two germline ends. Looked up from germline, CDR1 is DFQATT and CDR2 is SNEGSKA (reference sequence). CDR3 length: 14 amino acids. The CDR3 DNA follows: TGCAGTGCTAGTCAGGCAGGGGGCAATCAGCCCCAGCATTTT. It yields the protein CSASQAGGNQPQHF.

This clonotype has a count of ten or more. This chain connects TRBV7-2 to TRBJ1-2; 10 bases are a match to TRBD1. Germline V gene sequence: CDR1 SGHTA, CDR2 FQGNSA. The CDR3 length is 14 residues. J gave up 8 bases and V 0 bases, and 3 bases lay outside the gene matches. CDR3 amino acids: CASSLAGQGRGYTF. CDR3 in DNA: TGTGCCAGCAGCTTAGCGGGACAGGGGCGAGGCTACACCTTC.

This clonotype was recorded a few times. The genes are TRBV7-6 and TRBJ1-2; D unresolved. This CDR3 has 13 amino acids. The V gene lost 5 bases and the J gene lost 4 bases, with 11 bases spanning the gap. Per the germline V gene, CDR1 is SGHVS and CDR2 is FNYEAQ. The CDR3 DNA is TGTGCCAGCAGCAGGGCGGGATTCTATGGCTACACCTTC. It is translated as CASSRAGFYGYTF.

The V call is TRBV28, the J call TRBJ2-5; TRBD1 is a possible D gene (6 bases). The V gene lost 6 bases and the J gene lost 1 base, with 15 bases spanning the gap. The germline CDR1 and CDR2 sequences are MDHEN and SYDVKM. The CDR3 loop spans 15 amino acids. The CDR3 sequence is CASRSQGEGQETQYF. The CDR3 nucleotides read TGTGCCAGCAGGTCACAGGGAGAGGGCCAAGAGACCCAGTACTTC.